Each of the 32 T cell receptor beta chains below was sequenced from the same sample in a study of read filtering for tumor transcriptome and immune sequencing (TCRdb year 2020). TCRdb names Illumina HiSeq 4000 as the instrument used. Starting from 400 to 450 ng RNA, TCR libraries were constructed with the Immunoverse kit using molecular barcoded adaptors that cover the alpha/delta and beta/gamma chains. TCRdb ran its own pipeline on the public reads, namely fastp trimming at Q25 and MiXCR clone calling, and kept in-frame beta chains. Entries that share a CDR3 protein sequence are merged under the most common genes and DNA. This sample has about 46,000 distinct CDR3 sequences in its table, and about 20% of those were observed once. The top ten hold over 35% of the sample. Sequenced material: a population of CD138-negative cells sorted from bone marrow. Explained via the paper, the cell subset or site label denotes: bone marrow mononuclear cells depleted of CD138+ plasma/myeloma cells by negative magnetic selection. The source is a donor at least 40 years old with multiple myeloma.

The sample holds many counts of this clonotype. V gene TRBV20-1 combines with J gene TRBJ2-2; 11 positions agree with TRBD2. The ends lost 3 bases at V and 6 bases at J; junction bases unmatched: 6. The CDR3 has 15 amino acids. Germline CDR1 is DFQATT and CDR2 is SNEGSKA (reference sequence). The CDR3 bases are TGCAGTGCTAGTCCACCACTAGCGGGAGCCGGGGAGCTGTTTTTT. Protein product: CSASPPLAGAGELFF.

The rearrangement uses TRBV19 and TRBJ2-7; possible D gene TRBD2, 6 bases. Trimming cost V 7 bases and J 6 bases, with 10 bases left between them. Germline V gene data show CDR1 as LNHDA and CDR2 as SQIVND (reference sequence). The CDR3 extends over 11 amino acids. CDR3 protein: CASKQGGEQYF. CDR3 sequence (DNA): TGTGCCAGTAAGCAGGGAGGCGAGCAGTACTTC.

The sample holds many counts of this clonotype. The gene calls are TRBV29-1 and TRBJ2-7; a possible D gene is TRBD2 (5 bases). Trimming left V 0 bases short and J 4 bases short, with 10 bases between. CDR3 size: 13 residues. Per germline, CDR1 SQVTM and CDR2 ANQGSEA. The CDR3 loop is CSVEDGRGYEQYF. In DNA, the CDR3 is TGCAGCGTTGAAGATGGGAGAGGTTACGAGCAGTACTTC.

A word on this clonotype: This clone may be a read error of a much larger clone one base away. CDR3 bases: TGCAGTGCTAGACAAGGGGCGGGAGGGGTATCTTACAATGAGCAGTTCTTC. It codes for CSARQGAGGVSYNEQFF. The chain couples TRBV20-1 to TRBJ2-1; TRBD2 matches 9 bases. The CDR3 has 17 residues. Germline CDR1 is DFQATT and CDR2 is SNEGSKA (reference sequence). Unmatched junction bases numbered 12, after V lost 2 bases and J lost 4 bases.

The V gene is TRBV6-2 or TRBV6-3, the J gene TRBJ2-1; TRBD2 matches 8 bases. The CDR3 is 14 residues long. Germline CDR1 is MNHEY and CDR2 is SVGEGT. Germline trimming cut 0 bases from V and 13 bases from J; bases unmatched to any gene: 8. The CDR3 here is CASSYSVSGSDQFF. The CDR3 nucleotides are TGTGCCAGCAGTTACTCCGTCAGCGGGAGTGATCAGTTCTTC.

This clonotype has ten or more counts. The CDR3 DNA reads TGTGCCAGCAGCCGACAGGGGGCGGGGGCCAACGTCCTGACTTTC. Protein sequence: CASSRQGAGANVLTF. The chain recombines TRBV7-2 with TRBJ2-6, with 10 bases matching TRBD1. CDR1 is SGHTA, CDR2 FQGNSA, per germline. This CDR3 contains 15 residues. V shed 5 bases and J 4 bases; nucleotides not matched to a gene: 2.

This clonotype was seen repeatedly, ten times or more. The chain couples TRBV2 to TRBJ2-1, with 8 bases aligning to TRBD2. V was clipped by 2 bases and J by 2 bases; unmatched bases: 2. Germline assignment: CDR1 SNHLY and CDR2 FYNNEI. The CDR3 length is 15 residues. The CDR3 spells CASSEPGGAYNEQFF. The CDR3 DNA is TGTGCCAGCAGTGAACCGGGAGGGGCCTACAATGAGCAGTTCTTC.

This clonotype has ten or more counts. This chain connects TRBV29-1 to TRBJ2-3, with D maybe TRBD2 (6 bases). With 2 bases removed from V and 2 bases from J, the gap between germline ends came to 8 bases. CDR1 SQVTM and CDR2 ANQGSEA come from the germline V gene. The length of the CDR3 is 13 residues. The CDR3 DNA reads as TGCAGCGTTGAATGGGACTCCACAGATACGCAGTATTTT. Residues: CSVEWDSTDTQYF.

This clonotype was counted ten times or more. This chain uses TRBV18 with TRBJ2-3, with 9 bases fitting TRBD2. Germline lookup yields CDR1 KGHSH and CDR2 LQKENI. V lost 3 bases, J lost 2 bases, and 3 bases stayed unmatched. This CDR3 has 15 residues. The CDR3 DNA sequence: TGTGCCAGCTCACCGACTAGCGGCTACACAGATACGCAGTATTTT. It is translated as CASSPTSGYTDTQYF.

This clonotype was observed many times. The J gene is TRBJ2-1, the V gene TRBV11-3; D gene ambiguous. V was cut by 1 base and J by 1 base, with 11 bases left in between. Germline V lookup: CDR1 SGHNT, CDR2 YENEEA. The CDR3 contains 16 residues. The CDR3 loop is CASSLVGGKSYNEQFF. For the CDR3, the DNA is TGTGCCAGCAGCTTAGTCGGTGGGAAGTCCTACAATGAGCAGTTCTTC.

This clonotype appeared a few times. The chain is built from TRBV12-3 or TRBV12-4 and TRBJ2-1; 8 nucleotides align to TRBD2. The junction had 10 bases not matched to a gene; V was cut back by 7 bases and J by 2 bases. This CDR3 has 16 residues. The CDR3 DNA reads TGTGCCAGCACCAACCTACTAGCGGACGCCTACAATGAGCAGTTCTTC. Its translation: CASTNLLADAYNEQFF.

V is TRBV7-2 and J is TRBJ2-7, with 8 bases aligning to TRBD1. The CDR3 has 14 residues. V trimming: 5 bases; J trimming: 2 bases; junction bases outside the gene matches: 5. Germline V CDR1 and CDR2: SGHTA, FQGNSA. The CDR3 coding sequence is TGTGCCAGCAGCGACAGGGGTCTTACCTACGAGCAGTACTTC. Translation: CASSDRGLTYEQYF.

This clonotype was detected only a few times. V usage is TRBV3-1 and J usage is TRBJ2-1; 7 bases map to TRBD2. The CDR3 consists of 15 residues. Germline CDR1 reads LGHDT; CDR2 reads YNNKEL (reference sequence). Trimming cost V 0 bases and J 5 bases; bases outside gene matches: 4. The chain's CDR3 is CASSQESGTHNEQFF. The CDR3 region has the DNA TGTGCCAGCAGCCAAGAAAGCGGGACGCACAATGAGCAGTTCTTC.

In its sample, this clonotype was seen a few times. This chain joins TRBV7-3 and TRBJ2-3; D tentatively reads TRBD1 or TRBD2 (5 bases each). The V gene's germline CDR1 is SGHTA and CDR2 FQGTGA. Trimming removed 4 bases from V and 2 bases from J, with 13 bases in between. The CDR3 sequence is 15 residues long. The CDR3 here is CASSSTGTFTDTQYF. CDR3 in DNA: TGTGCCAGCAGCTCAACCGGGACCTTCACAGATACGCAGTATTTT.

This clonotype was seen more than once but under ten times. A much larger clone is a single base away; this may be a read error. The chain links TRBV7-2 to TRBJ2-1; 11 positions agree with TRBD2. This CDR3 has 15 residues. Germline V gives CDR1 SGHTA, CDR2 FQGNSA. After removal of 5 bases from V and 8 bases from J, the junction contained 8 bases not matched to a gene. The CDR3 sequence is CASSPGTSGNYEQFF. For the CDR3, the DNA is TGTGCCAGCAGCCCCGGGACTAGCGGAAACTATGAGCAGTTCTTC.

This clonotype occurred many times. The chain joins TRBV6-5 to TRBJ2-1; 12 bases match TRBD2. Germline V gene sequence: CDR1 MNHEY, CDR2 SVGAGI. This CDR3 region has 17 residues. Trimming took 5 bases from V and 7 from J; bases not matched to a gene: 12. CDR3 region: CASSTASGRAGGNEQFF. The CDR3 coding sequence is TGTGCCAGCAGTACTGCTAGCGGGAGGGCCGGGGGGAATGAGCAGTTCTTC.

This clonotype has a handful of counts. The chain combines TRBV28 with TRBJ2-5; D is perhaps TRBD2 (6 bases). The CDR3 covers 15 residues. The V end was cut by 0 bases, the J end by 3 bases, with 11 bases between. In germline, CDR1 is MDHEN, CDR2 SYDVKM. The CDR3 nucleotides are TGTGCCAGCAGTTTATGGCGGGACGGCGAAGAGACCCAGTACTTC. It is translated as CASSLWRDGEETQYF.

This clonotype was counted at least ten times. The V and J genes are TRBV20-1 and TRBJ2-1; 10 positions agree with TRBD2. The CDR3 has 15 amino acids. CDR1 is DFQATT, CDR2 SNEGSKA, per germline (reference sequence). The ends lost 1 base at V and 4 bases at J; junction bases unmatched: 4. The CDR3 coding sequence is TGCAGTGCTAGAGCCGCTAGCGGGAGTTACAATGAGCAGTTCTTC. Translating it yields CSARAASGSYNEQFF.

This clonotype was seen ten or more times. The rearrangement links TRBV5-1 to TRBJ2-5; possibly TRBD1 or TRBD2 for D (5 bases each). Germline values: CDR1 SGHRS, CDR2 YFSETQ. Trimming stripped 4 bases from V and 0 bases from J, with 16 bases between. This CDR3 spans 16 amino acids. This CDR3 is CASSKTGTGNQETQYF. The CDR3 nucleotides read TGCGCCAGCAGCAAAACCGGGACGGGAAACCAAGAGACCCAGTACTTC.

The genes are TRBV28 and TRBJ2-7; D ambiguous. Germline CDR1 MDHEN, CDR2 SYDVKM. Deletions cut 7 bases from V and 2 bases from J, with 18 bases between. The CDR3 is made up of 15 amino acids. The CDR3 loop is CASITSVTATYEQYF. The CDR3 nucleotides read TGTGCCAGCATCACTTCGGTCACTGCCACCTACGAGCAGTACTTC.

This clonotype was observed at least ten times. This chain connects TRBV27 to TRBJ2-1; a weak D match, TRBD2 (6 bases). Trimming shortened V by 5 bases and J by 7 bases, and 18 bases separated the two germline ends. Germline CDR1 and CDR2: MNHEY and SMNVEV (reference sequence). The CDR3 consists of 15 residues. The DNA for the CDR3 is TGTGCCAGCAGTCCCTCCCCGGCGGGAACGAATGAGCAGTTCTTC. Amino acids: CASSPSPAGTNEQFF.

This clonotype occurred many times. The rearrangement joins TRBV27 to TRBJ2-1, with TRBD2 matching over 9 bases. The V gene's germline CDR1 is MNHEY and CDR2 SMNVEV (reference sequence). The CDR3 runs 14 residues. With 6 bases clipped from V and 9 bases from J, the junction kept 9 bases outside the gene matches. This CDR3 is CASSYGTSLGEQFF. Written as DNA, the CDR3 is TGTGCCAGCAGCTATGGGACTAGCTTGGGTGAGCAGTTCTTC.

In its sample, this clonotype was seen many times. The chain couples TRBV29-1 to TRBJ1-1; D is ambiguous. V was clipped by 4 bases and J by 0 bases, with 6 bases between them. The germline V gene has CDR1 SQVTM and CDR2 ANQGSEA. The CDR3 is 12 residues long. The CDR3 DNA reads TGCAGCGTTGGGGCTATGAACACTGAAGCTTTCTTT. This sequence encodes CSVGAMNTEAFF.

This clonotype has a count of ten or more. The chain combines TRBV28 with TRBJ2-5, with D unclear. This CDR3 has 14 residues. Germline values: CDR1 MDHEN, CDR2 SYDVKM. Trimming took 7 bases from V and 2 from J, leaving 14 bases between them. This CDR3 is CASTSPGYQETQYF. In DNA form, the CDR3 reads TGTGCCAGCACGTCGCCCGGATATCAAGAGACCCAGTACTTC.

This clonotype has ten or more counts. CDR3 sequence reads: CASSLGGPPEQYF. The CDR3 region has the DNA TGTGCCAGCAGTTTGGGGGGGCCGCCCGAGCAGTACTTC. The chain is built from TRBV6-2 or TRBV6-3 and TRBJ2-7; TRBD2 might be the D (7 bases). The V end was cut by 4 bases, the J end by 6 bases, with 13 bases between. CDR1 and CDR2 (germline): MNHEY, SVGEGT. The CDR3 spans 13 residues.

The sample holds many counts of this clonotype. The V call is TRBV20-1, the J call TRBJ2-3, with 12 bases lining up with TRBD2. This CDR3 is built from 14 residues. Trimming cost V 5 bases and J 6 bases; bases outside gene matches: 6. The germline CDR1 and CDR2 sequences are DFQATT and SNEGSKA (reference sequence). For the CDR3, the DNA is TGCAGTGCTCCCGGACTAGCGGGACGGGATACGCAGTATTTT. Its translation is CSAPGLAGRDTQYF.

With regard to this clonotype: Since a much larger clone is just one base distant, this may be a read error. The rearrangement joins TRBV7-6 to TRBJ1-4, with 7 bases lining up with TRBD1. J lost 6 bases, V lost 8 bases, and 12 bases had no gene match. Looked up from germline, CDR1 is SGHVS and CDR2 is FNYEAQ. This CDR3 contains 15 residues. CDR3 residues: CASRPQTGRDEKLFF. CDR3 nucleotide sequence: TGTGCCAGCCGCCCCCAGACAGGGAGGGATGAAAAACTGTTTTTT.

This clonotype was detected ten times or more. The V and J genes are TRBV2 and TRBJ2-1, with D perhaps matching TRBD2 (5 bases). The germline V gene has CDR1 SNHLY and CDR2 FYNNEI. V was trimmed by 10 bases and J by 6 bases, leaving 13 bases between them. The CDR3 extends over 12 amino acids. The CDR3 loop reads CATKPSSNEQFF. CDR3 bases: TGTGCCACCAAACCTAGCAGCAATGAGCAGTTCTTC.

This chain joins TRBV30 and TRBJ2-7; tentatively, D is TRBD1 (6 bases). CDR1 is GTSNPN, CDR2 SVGIG, per germline (reference sequence). The CDR3 has 16 amino acids. Trimming pared 1 base from V and 3 bases from J, leaving 19 bases between. The DNA for the CDR3 is TGTGCCTGGAGTGCCCCGCGGTGGGACACCTTCTACGAGCAGTACTTC. It yields the protein CAWSAPRWDTFYEQYF. The full variable domain, its missing parts supplied by reference TRBV30 and TRBJ2-7, is SQTIHQWPATLVQPVGSPLSLECTVEGTSNPNLYWYRQAAGRGLQLLFYSVGIGQISSEVPQNLSASRPQDRQFILSSKKLLLSDSGFYLCAWSAPRWDTFYEQYFGPGTRLTVT.

Many counts were recorded for this clonotype. The chain joins TRBV20-1 to TRBJ2-7; D perhaps matches TRBD2 (7 bases). V was cut by 4 bases and J by 6 bases, with 13 bases left in between. The length of the CDR3 is 12 residues. Germline assignment: CDR1 DFQATT and CDR2 SNEGSKA (reference sequence). CDR3 DNA: TGCAGTGCTATGAGCGGGACATCCGAGCAGTACTTC. Protein product: CSAMSGTSEQYF.

This clonotype was counted many times. The rearrangement uses TRBV20-1 and TRBJ2-3; D gene ambiguous. The CDR3 runs to 11 residues. The V end was cut by 5 bases, the J end by 6 bases, with 9 bases between. Germline assignment: CDR1 DFQATT and CDR2 SNEGSKA (reference sequence). In nucleotides, the CDR3 is TGCAGTGCTTCCCCCGGGGATACGCAGTATTTT. Amino acid sequence: CSASPGDTQYF.

The table lists this clonotype with many counts. CDR3 loop: CSASPPSSGNNEQFF. CDR3 bases: TGCAGTGCTAGCCCCCCCTCTAGCGGGAACAATGAGCAGTTCTTC. The chain links TRBV20-1 to TRBJ2-1, with 9 positions matching TRBD2. The CDR3 length is 15 residues. The germline CDR1 and CDR2 sequences are DFQATT and SNEGSKA (reference sequence). V lost 3 bases to trimming and J lost 5 bases; unmatched junction nucleotides: 8.